The rows below give T cell receptor beta chains drawn from one sample of a study of cytomegalovirus exposure and HLA in healthy donors. Libraries were prepared by immunoSEQ multiplex PCR; TCRdb keeps only in-frame clonotypes and omits some of them. Here the sample spans about 49,000 clones, 92% being singletons. Sequencing used PBMCs. The receptor set was obtained from a man aged 18 to 29 in good health and CMV-seronegative. CDR3s include the opening cysteine and the closing phenylalanine or tryptophan. A D gene is named only where the DNA matches it firmly. The size of a clone is reported for some rows only, either as once, few or many, or as a class for expanded clones.

D: .
size: .
V: TRBV5-1
J: TRBJ2-7
CDR3: CASSSSSGILGYEQYF
DNA: TGCGCCAGCAGTTCCAGTTCAGGGATTTTAGGATACGAGCAGTACTTC

D: .
size: .
V: TRBV6-1
J: TRBJ1-5
CDR3: CASSDRVYNQPQHF
DNA: TGTGCCAGCAGTGACAGGGTTTACAATCAGCCCCAGCATTTT

D: .
size: .
V: TRBV19
J: TRBJ2-5
CDR3: CASSIGSGRETQYF
DNA: TGTGCCAGTAGTATAGGTTCAGGGCGAGAGACCCAGTACTTC

D: .
size: few
V: TRBV10-1
J: TRBJ2-3
CDR3: CATHFRDTQYF
DNA: TGCGCCACCCACTTTAGAGATACGCAGTATTTT

D: TRBD2
size: .
V: TRBV4-3
J: TRBJ2-4
CDR3: CASSPISSGGGAKNIQYF
DNA: TGCGCCAGCAGCCCCATTAGTTCTGGCGGGGGAGCCAAAAACATTCAGTACTTC

D: .
size: .
V: TRBV30
J: TRBJ2-3
CDR3: CAWRGAADTQYF
DNA: TGTGCCTGGAGGGGGGCGGCAGATACGCAGTATTTT

D: TRBD1
size: few
V: TRBV11-3
J: TRBJ2-7
CDR3: CASSPLGTGGSYEQYF
DNA: TGTGCCAGCAGCCCTCTCGGGACAGGCGGGTCCTACGAGCAGTACTTC

D: .
size: .
V: TRBV7-3
J: TRBJ1-1
CDR3: CASSHMIHGRVNTEAFF
DNA: TGTGCCAGCAGCCACATGATCCACGGGAGGGTGAACACTGAAGCTTTCTTT

D: .
size: .
V: TRBV30
J: TRBJ2-3
CDR3: CAWREGFSSTDTQYF
DNA: TGTGCCTGGAGAGAGGGCTTTTCTAGCACAGATACGCAGTATTTT

D: .
size: .
V: TRBV6-1
J: TRBJ2-7
CDR3: CASSETQASSYEQYF
DNA: TGTGCCAGCAGTGAAACTCAAGCCTCTTCCTACGAGCAGTACTTC

D: .
size: .
V: TRBV6-5
J: TRBJ1-2
CDR3: CASRLSDGTNGGYTF
DNA: TGTGCCAGCAGACTCTCCGACGGGACAAATGGTGGCTACACCTTC

D: TRBD1
size: .
V: TRBV4-3
J: TRBJ1-4
CDR3: CASSQATGGNEKLFF
DNA: TGCGCCAGCAGCCAGGCTACAGGGGGGAACGAAAAACTGTTTTTT

D: .
size: .
V: TRBV21-1
J: TRBJ2-3
CDR3: CASSPWGPPTDTQYF
DNA: TGTGCCAGCAGCCCCTGGGGGCCCCCCACAGATACGCAGTATTTT

D: .
size: .
V: TRBV21-1
J: TRBJ2-7
CDR3: CASSKGTSTYEQYF
DNA: TGTGCCAGCAGCAAGGGGACTAGTACCTACGAGCAGTACTTC

D: TRBD2
size: once
V: TRBV19
J: TRBJ2-3
CDR3: CASEGLAESDTQYF
DNA: TGTGCCAGTGAAGGACTAGCAGAATCAGATACGCAGTATTTT

D: TRBD1
size: .
V: TRBV7-6
J: TRBJ1-5
CDR3: CASSFRDRGRNQPQHF
DNA: TGTGCCAGCAGCTTCCGGGACAGGGGGCGTAATCAGCCCCAGCATTTT

D: .
size: .
V: TRBV19
J: TRBJ2-1
CDR3: CATTVRATSYNEQFF
DNA: TGTGCCACTACCGTCAGGGCGACCTCCTACAATGAGCAGTTCTTC

D: .
size: .
V: TRBV28
J: TRBJ2-1
CDR3: CASSYWTDDEQFF
DNA: TGTGCCAGCAGTTACTGGACTGACGATGAGCAGTTCTTC

D: TRBD2
size: .
V: TRBV6-1
J: TRBJ2-1
CDR3: CASSESGGGDYNEQFF
DNA: TGTGCCAGCAGTGAATCTGGGGGGGGAGACTACAATGAGCAGTTCTTC

D: .
size: .
V: TRBV27
J: TRBJ2-5
CDR3: CASSEFFSETQYF
DNA: TGTGCCAGCAGTGAGTTTTTTTCGGAGACCCAGTACTTC

D: TRBD2
size: once
V: TRBV6-5
J: TRBJ2-7
CDR3: CASRGTSGTYEQYF
DNA: TGTGCCAGCAGAGGGACTAGCGGGACCTACGAGCAGTACTTC

D: .
size: .
V: TRBV6-5
J: TRBJ1-5
CDR3: CASSPTTYSNQPQHF
DNA: TGTGCCAGCAGTCCGACAACATATAGCAATCAGCCCCAGCATTTT

D: TRBD2
size: few
V: TRBV15
J: TRBJ2-2
CDR3: CATSRTSGSAGELFF
DNA: TGTGCCACCAGCCGGACTAGCGGGAGTGCCGGGGAGCTGTTTTTT

D: .
size: .
V: TRBV19
J: TRBJ2-7
CDR3: CASRYGASSYEQYF
DNA: TGTGCCAGTAGATATGGGGCCAGCTCCTACGAGCAGTACTTC

D: TRBD1
size: once
V: TRBV6-4
J: TRBJ2-1
CDR3: CASSELDREINEQFF
DNA: TGTGCCAGCAGTGAATTGGACAGGGAGATTAATGAGCAGTTCTTC

D: TRBD1
size: .
V: TRBV2
J: TRBJ2-7
CDR3: CASRAGGSYEQYF
DNA: TGTGCCAGCAGGGCAGGGGGAAGCTACGAGCAGTACTTC

D: .
size: .
V: TRBV7-9
J: TRBJ1-5
CDR3: CASSLDPGQPQHF
DNA: TGTGCCAGCAGCTTAGACCCGGGTCAGCCCCAGCATTTT

D: TRBD1
size: .
V: TRBV5-4
J: TRBJ2-2
CDR3: CASSSGTGRVAGELFF
DNA: TGTGCCAGCAGTTCCGGGACAGGGAGGGTAGCCGGGGAGCTGTTTTTT